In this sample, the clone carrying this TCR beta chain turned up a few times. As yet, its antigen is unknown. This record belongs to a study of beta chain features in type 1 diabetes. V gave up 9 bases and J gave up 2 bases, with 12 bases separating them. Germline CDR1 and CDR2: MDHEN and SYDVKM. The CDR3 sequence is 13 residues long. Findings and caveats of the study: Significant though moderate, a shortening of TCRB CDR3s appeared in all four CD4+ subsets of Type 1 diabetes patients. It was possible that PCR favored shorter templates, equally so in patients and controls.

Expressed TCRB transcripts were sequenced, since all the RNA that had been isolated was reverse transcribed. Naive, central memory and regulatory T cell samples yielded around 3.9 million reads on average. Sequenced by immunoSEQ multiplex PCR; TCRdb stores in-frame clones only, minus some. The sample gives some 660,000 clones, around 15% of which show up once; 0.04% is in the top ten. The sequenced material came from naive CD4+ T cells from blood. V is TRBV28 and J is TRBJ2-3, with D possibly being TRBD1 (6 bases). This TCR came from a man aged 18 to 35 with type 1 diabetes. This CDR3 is CASDRQDTDTQYF. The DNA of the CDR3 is TGTGCCAGTGATCGACAGGACACAGATACGCAGTATTTT.